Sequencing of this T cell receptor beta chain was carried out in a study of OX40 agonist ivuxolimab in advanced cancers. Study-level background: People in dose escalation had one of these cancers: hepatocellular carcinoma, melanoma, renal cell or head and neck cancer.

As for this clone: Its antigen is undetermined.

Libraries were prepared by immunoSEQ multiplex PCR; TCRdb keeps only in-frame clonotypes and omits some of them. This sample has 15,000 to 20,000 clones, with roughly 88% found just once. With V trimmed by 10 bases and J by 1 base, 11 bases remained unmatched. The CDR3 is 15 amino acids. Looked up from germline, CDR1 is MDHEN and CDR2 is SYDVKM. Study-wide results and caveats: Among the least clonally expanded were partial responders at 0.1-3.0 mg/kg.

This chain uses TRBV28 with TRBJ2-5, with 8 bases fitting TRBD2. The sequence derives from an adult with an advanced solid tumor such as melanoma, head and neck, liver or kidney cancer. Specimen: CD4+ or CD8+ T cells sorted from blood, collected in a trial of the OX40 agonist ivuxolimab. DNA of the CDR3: TGTGCCACCCTCCTGGAAACTAGCGGCCAAGAGACCCAGTACTTC. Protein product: CATLLETSGQETQYF.